These 29 T cell receptor beta chains were sequenced from one sample in a study of blood T cell repertoires in COVID-19. Sequenced by immunoSEQ multiplex PCR; TCRdb stores in-frame clones only, minus some. The table records approximately 260,000 clones, over 80% of them present only once. Sequencing input: peripheral blood. These receptors all come from a woman between 40 and 50 years old with acute or convalescent COVID-19.

The chain combines TRBV12-3 or TRBV12-4 with TRBJ1-2; D not certain. The CDR3 loop spans 13 amino acids. V was clipped by 5 bases and J by 5 bases, with 12 bases between them. This CDR3 is CASSPRGRYGYTF. DNA for the CDR3: TGTGCCAGCAGTCCCCGAGGGAGGTATGGCTACACCTTC.

CDR3: CSVDRTKNYGYTF. Written as DNA, the CDR3 is TGCAGCGTTGATAGGACTAAGAACTATGGCTACACCTTC. The genes are TRBV29-1 and TRBJ1-2; no firm D call. There are 13 residues in the CDR3. The germline V gene has CDR1 SQVTM and CDR2 ANQGSEA. With 3 bases removed from V and 2 bases from J, the gap between germline ends came to 10 bases. Full variable domain (remainder filled in from reference TRBV29-1 and TRBJ1-2): SAVISQKPSRDICQRGTSLTIQCQVDSQVTMMFWYRQQPGQSLTLIATANQGSEATYESGFVIDKFPISRPNLTFSTLTVSNMSPEDSSIYLCSVDRTKNYGYTFGSGTRLTVV.

The V and J genes are TRBV6-5 and TRBJ1-2; 9 bases fit TRBD1. Germline values: CDR1 MNHEY, CDR2 SVGAGI. The CDR3 runs 15 residues. The V gene end was trimmed by 7 bases and the J gene end by 5 bases; junction bases not matched to a gene: 11. DNA for the CDR3: TGTGCCAGCACCCCGGTGACAGGGGGAAGATATGGCTACACCTTC. Translation: CASTPVTGGRYGYTF.

The chain has TRBV27 and TRBJ2-3; TRBD2 agrees at 8 bases. CDR1 is MNHEY, CDR2 SMNVEV, per germline (reference sequence). Trimming removed 4 bases from V and 1 base from J; junction bases left unmatched: 4. CDR3 size: 15 residues. For the CDR3, the DNA is TGTGCCAGCAGTTCACTAGCGGCGGGCACAGATACGCAGTATTTT. This codes for CASSSLAAGTDTQYF.

The chain recombines TRBV6-5 with TRBJ2-3; TRBD1 matches at 8 bases. CDR1 MNHEY and CDR2 SVGAGI come from the germline V gene. Losses at the gene ends were 3 bases for V and 6 bases for J; bases not matched to a gene: 11. CDR3 length equals 16 residues. This chain's CDR3 is CASSYGAGGAMDTQYF. Here the CDR3 DNA reads TGTGCCAGCAGTTATGGGGCAGGGGGCGCAATGGATACGCAGTATTTT.

The chain recombines TRBV19 with TRBJ2-5; D is undetermined. The germline gives CDR1 LNHDA, CDR2 SQIVND (reference sequence). Deletions cut 5 bases from V and 3 bases from J, with 10 bases between. This CDR3 comprises 13 residues. CDR3 in DNA: TGTGCCAGTAGTCGATCGCCAGAAGAGACCCAGTACTTC. It codes for CASSRSPEETQYF.

The J gene is TRBJ2-3, the V gene TRBV4-1; the match to TRBD2 covers 8 bases. The CDR3 is made up of 16 amino acids. Germline V gene lookup returns CDR1 MGHRA and CDR2 YSYEKL. The J segment lost 2 bases and the V segment lost 4 bases, leaving 8 bases of the junction unmatched. Written as DNA, the CDR3 is TGCGCCAGCAGCCGCACACTAGCGGAGGTCACAGATACGCAGTATTTT. Protein sequence: CASSRTLAEVTDTQYF.

The chain couples TRBV2 to TRBJ1-3; D remains unclear. V was clipped by 8 bases and J by 2 bases, with 10 bases between them. Germline-derived CDR1 and CDR2 are SNHLY and FYNNEI. The CDR3 totals 13 residues. The CDR3 nucleotides read TGTGCCAGCGAAGGGAGCGCTGGAAACACCATATATTTT. Encoded protein: CASEGSAGNTIYF.

This clone appeared a single time. The chain recombines TRBV7-2 with TRBJ2-3; TRBD2 is a possible D gene (6 bases). Germline V gives CDR1 SGHTA, CDR2 FQGNSA. Between the trimmed V and J ends, which lost 7 bases and 1 base, there was a span of 12 bases. The CDR3 covers 14 residues. CDR3 coding DNA: TGTGCCAGCAAATGGACGGGGGGCACAGATACGCAGTATTTT. Translation gives CASKWTGGTDTQYF.

DNA of the CDR3: TGTGCCAGCAGTGAATGGATCAGCGGCGGCTCTCTATACGGCTACACCTTC. Encoded protein: CASSEWISGGSLYGYTF. The V call is TRBV25-1, the J call TRBJ1-2; D unclear. The germline V gene encodes CDR1 MGHDK and CDR2 SYGVNS. Trimming left V 1 base short and J 8 bases short, with 23 bases between. This CDR3 is built from 17 residues.

The V gene is TRBV14, the J gene TRBJ2-7; D perhaps matches TRBD1 (6 bases). Germline lookup yields CDR1 SGHDN and CDR2 FVKESK. V gave up 8 bases and J gave up 4 bases, with 12 bases separating them. The CDR3 is made up of 12 amino acids. The CDR3 region has the DNA TGTGCCAGCCCCGAGGGGGAGTACGAGCAGTACGTC. It is translated as CASPEGEYEQYV.

The chain links TRBV2 to TRBJ1-3; D gene ambiguous. Germline CDR1 is SNHLY and CDR2 is FYNNEI. This CDR3 is 13 amino acids long. V dropped 6 bases and J dropped 0 bases, with 6 bases sitting between them. The CDR3: CASRGDSGNTIYF. CDR3 sequence (DNA): TGTGCCAGCAGGGGCGACTCTGGAAACACCATATATTTT. The variable domain in full, with the rest retrieved from reference TRBV2 and TRBJ1-3, is EPEVTQTPSHQVTQMGQEVILRCVPISNHLYFYWYRQILGQKVEFLVSFYNNEISEKSEIFDDQFSVERPDGSNFTLKIRSTKLEDSAMYFCASRGDSGNTIYFGEGSWLTVV.

The V call is TRBV5-1, the J call TRBJ2-3; TRBD2 matches at 11 bases. There are 16 residues in the CDR3. The V gene's germline CDR1 is SGHRS and CDR2 YFSETQ. Trimming at V came to 1 base and at J to 4 bases, leaving 5 bases not matched to a gene. CDR3: CASSLPSGGSADTQYF. DNA for the CDR3: TGCGCCAGCAGCTTGCCTAGCGGGGGGAGCGCAGATACGCAGTATTTT.

The V call is TRBV30, the J call TRBJ2-1, with D possibly matching TRBD2 (7 bases). This CDR3 has 14 amino acids. V lost 0 bases, J lost 9 bases, and 15 bases lay in between. Germline V gene sequence: CDR1 GTSNPN, CDR2 SVGIG (reference sequence). In nucleotides, the CDR3 is TGTGCCTGGAGTGTGGAGGGGGGGCCGCGTGAGCAGTTCTTC. Amino acids: CAWSVEGGPREQFF. Full variable domain (rest looked up from reference TRBV30 and TRBJ2-1): SQTIHQWPATLVQPVGSPLSLECTVEGTSNPNLYWYRQAAGRGLQLLFYSVGIGQISSEVPQNLSASRPQDRQFILSSKKLLLSDSGFYLCAWSVEGGPREQFFGPGTRLTVL.

This clone was detected only once. The chain recombines TRBV5-1 with TRBJ2-3, with 7 bases identical to TRBD1. After removal of 5 bases from V and 2 bases from J, the junction contained 11 bases not matched to a gene. The V gene's germline CDR1 is SGHRS and CDR2 YFSETQ. The CDR3 totals 16 residues. The CDR3 is CASSFRDSASTDTQYF. DNA for the CDR3: TGCGCCAGCAGTTTCCGGGACAGCGCCTCCACAGATACGCAGTATTTT.

In this sample, this clone turned up a few times. J is TRBJ1-1 and V is TRBV7-6; D gene unclear. The germline gives CDR1 SGHVS, CDR2 FNYEAQ. With 1 base removed from V and 1 base from J, the gap between germline ends came to 10 bases. The CDR3 sequence is 15 residues long. CDR3 sequence reads: CASSLEPVRNTEAFF. CDR3 coding DNA: TGTGCCAGCAGCTTAGAGCCGGTTAGGAACACTGAAGCTTTCTTT.

The V call is TRBV19, the J call TRBJ1-1, with TRBD1 matching 7 bases. The CDR3 is 13 amino acids. The germline V gene encodes CDR1 LNHDA and CDR2 SQIVND (reference sequence). With V trimmed by 6 bases and J by 10 bases, 11 bases remained unmatched. CDR3 coding DNA: TGTGCCAGTAGGGGCCGACAGGGTGCGGGAGCTTTCTTT. Translating it yields CASRGRQGAGAFF.

This chain uses TRBV19 with TRBJ2-1, with D tentatively TRBD2 (7 bases). Trimming took off 3 bases at V and 2 bases at J, with 11 bases between the two ends. The germline CDR1 and CDR2 sequences are LNHDA and SQIVND (reference sequence). CDR3 length equals 15 residues. In nucleotides, the CDR3 is TGTGCCAGTAGTATTAGGGGGGGCGCCTACAATGAGCAGTTCTTC. This codes for CASSIRGGAYNEQFF.

The chain carries TRBV12-2 and TRBJ2-3; TRBD2, the table's D call, lacks a check against the DNA. TRBV12-2 is labeled a pseudogene. The CDR3 length is 15 residues. CDR3 in amino acids: CASRFSRETTDTQYF. Here the CDR3 DNA reads TGTGCAAGTCGCTTCTCTAGGGAGACCACAGATACGCAGTATTTT.

This chain links TRBV19 with TRBJ2-5, with D possibly TRBD2 on 5 matching bases. CDR3 length: 16 residues. Germline assignment: CDR1 LNHDA and CDR2 SQIVND (reference sequence). Trimming cost V 3 bases and J 1 base, with 15 bases left between them. The CDR3 bases are TGTGCCAGTAGTATTCGTAGGAGAGCGGCCCAAGAGACCCAGTACTTC. It translates to CASSIRRRAAQETQYF. The full variable domain, in which reference TRBV19 and TRBJ2-5 provide the parts outside the CDR3, is DGGITQSPKYLFRKEGQNVTLSCEQNLNHDAMYWYRQDPGQGLRLIYYSQIVNDFQKGDIAEGYSVSREKKESFPLTVTSAQKNPTAFYLCASSIRRRAAQETQYFGPGTRLLVL.

The chain carries TRBV5-1 and TRBJ2-5, with TRBD2 matching 11 bases. V was clipped by 0 bases and J by 2 bases; unmatched bases: 3. This CDR3 is 16 amino acids long. Looked up from germline, CDR1 is SGHRS and CDR2 is YFSETQ. The DNA for the CDR3 is TGCGCCAGCAGCTTGGGAGTAGCGGGGGGGCAAGAGACCCAGTACTTC. Protein sequence: CASSLGVAGGQETQYF.

V and J are TRBV11-3 and TRBJ1-1; D not resolved. CDR1 is SGHNT and CDR2 is YENEEA in the germline V gene. V was shortened by 0 bases and J by 4 bases, with 6 bases between the two germline ends. The CDR3 covers 13 residues. CDR3 protein: CASSLDTGTEAFF. The CDR3 region has the DNA TGTGCCAGCAGCTTAGATACGGGCACTGAAGCTTTCTTT.

The V call is TRBV5-1, the J call TRBJ2-1, with 11 bases aligning to TRBD2. Germline assignment: CDR1 SGHRS and CDR2 YFSETQ. The CDR3 is 14 amino acids. J lost 9 bases, V lost 1 base, and 3 bases had no gene match. The CDR3 loop reads CASSLTSGGFEQFF. CDR3 DNA sequence: TGCGCCAGCAGCTTGACTAGCGGGGGCTTTGAGCAGTTCTTC.

This chain links TRBV5-1 with TRBJ2-5; D not certain. CDR3 size: 12 residues. Looked up from germline, CDR1 is SGHRS and CDR2 is YFSETQ. Trimming pared 3 bases from V and 5 bases from J, leaving 8 bases between. The CDR3 spells CASSSNAETQYF. CDR3 bases: TGCGCCAGCAGCTCTAATGCGGAGACCCAGTACTTC.

V gene TRBV5-8 combines with J gene TRBJ2-7; a weak D match, TRBD1 (5 bases). Germline V gene sequence: CDR1 SGHTS, CDR2 YDEGEE. The CDR3 sequence is 15 residues long. Deletions cut 4 bases from V and 4 bases from J, with 18 bases between. The CDR3 DNA reads as TGTGCCAGCAGCGGTAGTGAGACAGCGCATTACGAGCAGTACGTC. It codes for CASSGSETAHYEQYV.

The chain is built from TRBV5-1 and TRBJ1-1; 8 nucleotides align to TRBD1. CDR3 length equals 16 residues. J was trimmed by 0 bases and V by 3 bases; bases with no gene match: 7. In germline, CDR1 is SGHRS, CDR2 YFSETQ. As DNA, the CDR3 is TGCGCCAGCAGCTACGGACAGGGCATCATGAACACTGAAGCTTTCTTT. Translation: CASSYGQGIMNTEAFF.

The chain couples TRBV10-3 to TRBJ2-5; the match to TRBD1 covers 9 bases. Germline V gives CDR1 ENHRY, CDR2 SYGVKD. The CDR3 covers 14 residues. V lost 6 bases to trimming and J lost 4 bases; unmatched junction nucleotides: 6. The CDR3 reads CAIRGTGSGETQYF. The CDR3, as DNA: TGTGCCATCAGGGGGACAGGGAGTGGAGAGACCCAGTACTTC.

The chain employs TRBV30 and TRBJ1-1, with D possibly TRBD1 on 5 matching bases. The germline gives CDR1 GTSNPN, CDR2 SVGIG (reference sequence). V was trimmed by 0 bases and J by 7 bases, leaving 36 bases between them. CDR3 length: 21 amino acids. The CDR3 loop is CAWSVTLRTHGSGLQLREAFF. DNA for the CDR3: TGTGCCTGGAGTGTAACACTCCGGACACACGGTTCGGGCCTACAGTTGCGTGAAGCTTTCTTT.

Of note for this clone: At the DNA level, this CDR3 is encoded by other sequences in the same sample as well. The genes are TRBV27 and TRBJ2-1, with a tentative D call TRBD1 (5 bases). Trimming stripped 3 bases from V and 10 bases from J, with 7 bases between. Germline CDR1 and CDR2: MNHEY and SMNVEV (reference sequence). CDR3 length: 11 amino acids. This chain's CDR3 is CASSLGPEQFF. The CDR3 nucleotides are TGTGCCAGCAGTTTGGGGCCGGAGCAGTTCTTC.